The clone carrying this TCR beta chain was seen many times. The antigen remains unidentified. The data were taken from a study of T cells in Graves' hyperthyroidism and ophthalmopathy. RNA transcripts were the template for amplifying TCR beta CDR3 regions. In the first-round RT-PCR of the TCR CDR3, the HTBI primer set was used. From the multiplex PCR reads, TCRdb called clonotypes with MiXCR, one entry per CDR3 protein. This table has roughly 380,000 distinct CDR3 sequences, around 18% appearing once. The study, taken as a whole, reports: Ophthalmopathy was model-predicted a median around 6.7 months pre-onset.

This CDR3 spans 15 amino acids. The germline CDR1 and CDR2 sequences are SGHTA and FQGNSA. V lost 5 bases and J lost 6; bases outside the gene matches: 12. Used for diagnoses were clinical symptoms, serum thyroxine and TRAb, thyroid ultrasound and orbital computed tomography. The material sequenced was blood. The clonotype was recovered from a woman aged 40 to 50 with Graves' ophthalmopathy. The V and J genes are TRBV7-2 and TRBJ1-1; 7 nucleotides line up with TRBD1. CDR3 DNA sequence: TGTGCCAGCAGCCCGAAAACCGGGACAGCCTCTGAAGCTTTCTTT. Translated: CASSPKTGTASEAFF.